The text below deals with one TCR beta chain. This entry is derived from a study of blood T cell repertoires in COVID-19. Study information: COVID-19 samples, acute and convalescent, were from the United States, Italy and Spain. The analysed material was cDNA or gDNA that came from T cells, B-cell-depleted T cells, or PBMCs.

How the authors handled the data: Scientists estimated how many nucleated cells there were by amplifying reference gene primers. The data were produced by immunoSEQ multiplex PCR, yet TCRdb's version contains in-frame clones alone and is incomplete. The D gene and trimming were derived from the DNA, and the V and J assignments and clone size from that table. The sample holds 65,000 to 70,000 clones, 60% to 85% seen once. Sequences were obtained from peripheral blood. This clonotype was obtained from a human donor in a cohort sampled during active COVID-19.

The CDR3 protein is CASSLELPGELFF. The CDR3 nucleotides read TGTGCCAGCAGTTTAGAACTTCCCGGGGAGCTGTTTTTT. The chain links TRBV28 to TRBJ2-2, with unresolved D. The CDR3 has 13 amino acids. Trimming cost V 2 bases and J 6 bases, with 7 bases left between them. The germline V gene has CDR1 MDHEN and CDR2 SYDVKM.